These 27 T cell receptor beta chains share one sample of origin, sequenced in a study of T cell responses to AZD1222 COVID-19 vaccine. Sequencing was performed with immunoSEQ multiplex PCR; in TCRdb, only in-frame clones are kept and a portion is missing. The sample has 150,000 to 200,000 clones, 90% to 95% seen once. The specimen was peripheral blood, collected on day 0 of AZD1222 vaccination. Every receptor here comes from an adult in good health.

The genes are TRBV4-2 and TRBJ1-2; a possible D gene is TRBD1 (5 bases). The CDR3 extends over 14 amino acids. V lost 4 bases and J lost 4, with 13 bases in between. Per the germline V gene, CDR1 is LGHNA and CDR2 is YNFKEQ. DNA for the CDR3: TGTGCCAGCAGCCCAGGGCAGTCCCGCTATGGCTACACCTTC. Translation gives CASSPGQSRYGYTF.

V is TRBV11-2 and J is TRBJ2-7, with 8 nucleotides matching TRBD2. Germline V gene data show CDR1 as SGHAT and CDR2 as FQNNGV. The CDR3 length is 16 residues. The V and J ends lost 1 base and 1 base, in that order; junction bases with no gene match: 6. This chain's CDR3 is CASSLGTGGGSYEQYF. The CDR3 coding sequence is TGTGCCAGCAGCTTAGGAACTGGCGGGGGGTCCTACGAGCAGTACTTC.

The V gene is TRBV5-1, the J gene TRBJ2-2; D is ambiguous. The CDR3 consists of 14 residues. Germline CDR1 and CDR2: SGHRS and YFSETQ. V was cut by 6 bases and J by 4 bases, with 13 bases left in between. CDR3 sequence reads: CASIDGDGTGELFF. In DNA, the CDR3 is TGCGCCAGCATAGATGGCGATGGCACCGGGGAGCTGTTTTTT.

The chain combines TRBV5-1 with TRBJ1-1; possible D gene TRBD1, 5 bases. Germline V gives CDR1 SGHRS, CDR2 YFSETQ. The CDR3 spans 13 residues. V shed 2 bases and J shed 4 bases, with 9 bases lying between them. The CDR3 loop reads CASSFTGLTEAFF. Here the CDR3 DNA reads TGCGCCAGCAGCTTTACGGGACTCACTGAAGCTTTCTTT.

The chain uses TRBV11-3 and TRBJ2-1; D may be TRBD2 (6 bases). Per the germline V gene, CDR1 is SGHNT and CDR2 is YENEEA. The CDR3 loop spans 15 amino acids. Trimming pared 0 bases from V and 0 bases from J, leaving 6 bases between. CDR3 region: CASSLDGSSYNEQFF. The CDR3 DNA sequence: TGTGCCAGCAGCTTAGACGGGAGCTCCTACAATGAGCAGTTCTTC.

The chain is built from TRBV7-3 and TRBJ1-1; D ambiguous. The length of the CDR3 is 13 residues. Germline assignment: CDR1 SGHTA and CDR2 FQGTGA. Trimming stripped 4 bases from V and 0 bases from J, with 6 bases between. CDR3 sequence reads: CASSSDMNTEAFF. The CDR3 DNA is TGTGCCAGCAGCTCAGACATGAACACTGAAGCTTTCTTT.

The genes are TRBV28 and TRBJ1-6; 8 bases align to TRBD1. The ends lost 8 bases at V and 5 bases at J; junction bases unmatched: 2. The CDR3 runs to 13 residues. Germline V CDR1 and CDR2: MDHEN, SYDVKM. The CDR3 reads CASRQGNNSPLHF. CDR3 coding DNA: TGTGCCAGCCGACAGGGGAATAATTCACCCCTCCACTTT.

The chain links TRBV12-5 to TRBJ1-5, with 8 bases that match TRBD1. With V trimmed by 7 bases and J by 4 bases, 3 bases remained unmatched. CDR3 length: 13 residues. From germline, CDR1 is LGHNT and CDR2 FRNRAP. The CDR3 protein is CASAWTGNQPQHF. DNA for the CDR3: TGTGCTAGTGCCTGGACAGGGAATCAGCCCCAGCATTTT.

This chain connects TRBV5-1 to TRBJ2-1; 9 bases align to TRBD2. V lost 0 bases and J lost 8; bases outside the gene matches: 12. From germline, CDR1 is SGHRS and CDR2 YFSETQ. The CDR3 runs 17 residues. This CDR3 is CASSLARGGAVVDEQFF. In DNA form, the CDR3 reads TGCGCCAGCAGCTTGGCCCGCGGGGGGGCCGTTGTCGATGAGCAGTTCTTC. The whole variable domain, remainder taken from reference TRBV5-1 and TRBJ2-1, is KAGVTQTPRYLIKTRGQQVTLSCSPISGHRSVSWYQQTPGQGLQFLFEYFSETQRNKGNFPGRFSGRQFSNSRSEMNVSTLELGDSALYLCASSLARGGAVVDEQFFGPGTRLTVL.

The V call is TRBV6-6, the J call TRBJ1-1; TRBD1 agrees at 9 bases. The V gene's germline CDR1 is MNHNY and CDR2 SVGAGI (reference sequence). The J segment lost 6 bases and the V segment lost 5 bases, leaving 4 bases of the junction unmatched. The CDR3 has 13 amino acids. CDR3 sequence (DNA): TGTGCCAGCAGTCTGGACAGGGGAGCTGAAGCTTTCTTT. This codes for CASSLDRGAEAFF.

The chain has TRBV7-6 and TRBJ1-6, with TRBD1 identical over 8 bases. The J segment lost 7 bases and the V segment lost 5 bases, leaving 4 bases of the junction unmatched. The CDR3 is made up of 14 amino acids. Germline CDR1 and CDR2: SGHVS and FNYEAQ. The chain's CDR3 is CASSRDRSNSPLHF. In nucleotides, the CDR3 is TGTGCCAGCAGCCGGGACAGGTCAAATTCACCCCTCCACTTT.

CDR3 sequence: CALRQGEGTEAFF. CDR3 nucleotide sequence: TGTGCCCTGCGACAGGGAGAGGGGACTGAAGCTTTCTTT. The chain combines TRBV10-3 with TRBJ1-1; 7 nucleotides match TRBD1. The trim removed 11 bases at V and 5 bases at J, leaving 11 bases unmatched. CDR1 is ENHRY and CDR2 is SYGVKD in the germline V gene. The CDR3 has 13 residues.

The count of this clone is one. The chain is built from TRBV7-9 and TRBJ1-4; TRBD1 is a possible D gene (6 bases). Germline loops: CDR1 SEHNR, CDR2 FQNEAQ (reference sequence). The V and J ends lost 4 bases and 2 bases respectively, with 17 bases between them. The CDR3 has 17 amino acids. The CDR3 nucleotides read TGTGCCAGCAGCTACATTTACGACAGGCATACTAATGAAAAACTGTTTTTT. Its protein is CASSYIYDRHTNEKLFF.

The rearrangement links TRBV18 to TRBJ2-1; D is undetermined. Germline V gives CDR1 KGHSH, CDR2 LQKENI. The CDR3 loop spans 17 amino acids. Trimming shortened V by 2 bases and J by 0 bases, and 14 bases separated the two germline ends. In nucleotides, the CDR3 is TGTGCCAGCTCACCAGAGGCCTACCCTAGCTCCTACAATGAGCAGTTCTTC. Translation: CASSPEAYPSSYNEQFF.

The sample holds one count of this clone. This chain links TRBV15 with TRBJ2-5; a possible D gene is TRBD2 (7 bases). From germline, CDR1 is LNHNV and CDR2 YYDKDF (reference sequence). The length of the CDR3 is 15 residues. The V end lost 0 bases, the J end lost 4 bases, and 12 bases lay between the germline ends. DNA for the CDR3: TGTGCCACCAGCAGAGAATCGGGGGGCCGAGAGACCCAGTACTTC. Translating it yields CATSRESGGRETQYF.

The chain couples TRBV28 to TRBJ2-1; 12 bases are shared with TRBD2. V lost 2 bases to trimming and J lost 7 bases; unmatched junction nucleotides: 6. The germline V gene has CDR1 MDHEN and CDR2 SYDVKM. The CDR3 extends over 16 amino acids. The chain's CDR3 is CASSLRLAGGQNEQFF. In DNA, the CDR3 is TGTGCCAGCAGTTTAAGGCTAGCGGGGGGGCAGAATGAGCAGTTCTTC.

The chain joins TRBV2 to TRBJ1-6, with 9 bases that match TRBD1. The V and J ends lost 10 bases and 7 bases, in that order; junction bases with no gene match: 8. This CDR3 spans 14 amino acids. Germline values: CDR1 SNHLY, CDR2 FYNNEI. For the CDR3, the DNA is TGTGCCAACACGGCGGGACAGGGAAATTCACCCCTCCACTTT. Translating gives CANTAGQGNSPLHF. The entire variable domain, with the rest obtained from reference TRBV2 and TRBJ1-6, is as follows: EPEVTQTPSHQVTQMGQEVILRCVPISNHLYFYWYRQILGQKVEFLVSFYNNEISEKSEIFDDQFSVERPDGSNFTLKIRSTKLEDSAMYFCANTAGQGNSPLHFGNGTRLTVT.

This clone appeared once. This sequence joins TRBV9 and TRBJ1-3; D remains unclear. This CDR3 is built from 13 residues. The V and J ends lost 0 bases and 3 bases respectively, with 4 bases between them. Germline V gene data show CDR1 as SGDLS and CDR2 as YYNGEE. The CDR3 spells CASSVDGGNTIYF. CDR3 DNA sequence: TGTGCCAGCAGCGTAGATGGTGGAAACACCATATATTTT.

The V and J genes are TRBV4-3 and TRBJ1-5, with 7 bases that match TRBD1. J lost 5 bases, V lost 4 bases, and 11 bases had no gene match. CDR3 size: 16 residues. The germline CDR1 and CDR2 sequences are LGHNA and YSLEER. CDR3 bases: TGCGCCAGCAGCCCCCAAAGAGGGGGCTGGGATCAGCCCCAGCATTTT. As protein: CASSPQRGGWDQPQHF.

The chain couples TRBV5-1 to TRBJ2-2; TRBD1 aligns across 7 bases. CDR3 length equals 15 residues. From germline, CDR1 is SGHRS and CDR2 YFSETQ. The V gene end was trimmed by 4 bases and the J gene end by 2 bases; junction bases not matched to a gene: 5. CDR3 nucleotide sequence: TGCGCCAGCAGCACCCGGGACAGTAACACCGGGGAGCTGTTTTTT. Amino acid sequence: CASSTRDSNTGELFF.

This clone was detected only once. The V call is TRBV6-1, the J call TRBJ2-2; D gene unclear. Trimming pared 6 bases from V and 2 bases from J, leaving 7 bases between. Germline assignment: CDR1 MNHNS and CDR2 SASEGT. The length of the CDR3 is 13 residues. CDR3 protein: CASRPHNTGELFF. The CDR3 region has the DNA TGTGCCAGCAGACCCCACAACACCGGGGAGCTGTTTTTT.

DNA for the CDR3: TGTGCCAGCAGCTATAGCGGGGGGCTACGGTCCTACGAGCAGTACTTC. This sequence encodes CASSYSGGLRSYEQYF. The chain employs TRBV11-2 and TRBJ2-7; 10 positions agree with TRBD2. Germline V gene sequence: CDR1 SGHAT, CDR2 FQNNGV. The J segment lost 1 base and the V segment lost 4 bases, leaving 7 bases of the junction unmatched. This CDR3 region has 16 residues.

Only a few counts were recorded for this clone. This same CDR3 is encoded by further DNA sequences in the sample. V gene TRBV11-3 combines with J gene TRBJ1-6, with no clear D. Trimming left V 3 bases short and J 5 bases short, with 8 bases between. CDR1 and CDR2 (germline): SGHNT, YENEEA. This CDR3 is built from 14 residues. CDR3 region: CASSFRGDNSPLHF. For the CDR3, the DNA is TGTGCCAGCAGCTTTCGCGGGGATAATTCACCCCTCCACTTT.

This clone was detected only a few times. The rearrangement links TRBV9 to TRBJ2-3; D ambiguous. The CDR3 extends over 16 amino acids. Germline V CDR1 and CDR2: SGDLS, YYNGEE. The ends were cut back, 3 bases at V and 4 bases at J, with 18 bases in the middle. CDR3 protein: CASSARSSLSADTQYF. In nucleotides, the CDR3 is TGTGCCAGCAGCGCCCGGTCCAGTTTGAGCGCAGATACGCAGTATTTT.

The genes are TRBV19 and TRBJ1-5; tentative D call: TRBD1 (5 bases). V was shortened by 6 bases and J by 1 base, with 19 bases between the two germline ends. CDR3 length equals 17 residues. The germline V gene encodes CDR1 LNHDA and CDR2 SQIVND (reference sequence). CDR3 sequence (DNA): TGTGCCAGTAGAATTGGGTGGGGCCGGGACAGCAATCAGCCCCAGCATTTT. It codes for CASRIGWGRDSNQPQHF.

The chain links TRBV30 to TRBJ1-2; possibly TRBD1 for D (6 bases). Germline CDR1 reads GTSNPN; CDR2 reads SVGIG (reference sequence). V was pared by 4 bases and J by 8 bases, with 14 bases between. CDR3 length: 12 amino acids. The CDR3 coding sequence is TGTGCCTGGAATTGGGGGCCGGAGGGCTACACCTTC. Its translation is CAWNWGPEGYTF.

V is TRBV3-1 (or the pseudogene TRBV3-2) and J is TRBJ1-1; D gene unclear. Germline CDR1 reads LGHDT; CDR2 reads YNNKEL (reference sequence). The V gene lost 1 base and the J gene lost 2 bases, with 20 bases spanning the gap. This CDR3 comprises 18 residues. The CDR3 DNA follows: TGTGCCAGCAGCCAAGGCGTGGAGGTCCTCGGCGGAAACACTGAAGCTTTCTTT. It specifies CASSQGVEVLGGNTEAFF.